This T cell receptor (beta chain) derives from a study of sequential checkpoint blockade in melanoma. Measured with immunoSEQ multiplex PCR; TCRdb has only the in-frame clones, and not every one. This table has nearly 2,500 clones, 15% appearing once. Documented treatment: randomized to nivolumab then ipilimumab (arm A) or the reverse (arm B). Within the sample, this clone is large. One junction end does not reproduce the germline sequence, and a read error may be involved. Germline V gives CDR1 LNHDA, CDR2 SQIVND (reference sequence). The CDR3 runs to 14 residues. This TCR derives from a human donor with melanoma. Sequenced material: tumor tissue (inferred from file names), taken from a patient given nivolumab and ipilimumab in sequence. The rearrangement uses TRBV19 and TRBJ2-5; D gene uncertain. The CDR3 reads CASSVDRSRETQYF. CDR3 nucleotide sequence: TGTGCCAGTAGTGTAGATAGGTCTCGGGAGACCCAGTACTTC.